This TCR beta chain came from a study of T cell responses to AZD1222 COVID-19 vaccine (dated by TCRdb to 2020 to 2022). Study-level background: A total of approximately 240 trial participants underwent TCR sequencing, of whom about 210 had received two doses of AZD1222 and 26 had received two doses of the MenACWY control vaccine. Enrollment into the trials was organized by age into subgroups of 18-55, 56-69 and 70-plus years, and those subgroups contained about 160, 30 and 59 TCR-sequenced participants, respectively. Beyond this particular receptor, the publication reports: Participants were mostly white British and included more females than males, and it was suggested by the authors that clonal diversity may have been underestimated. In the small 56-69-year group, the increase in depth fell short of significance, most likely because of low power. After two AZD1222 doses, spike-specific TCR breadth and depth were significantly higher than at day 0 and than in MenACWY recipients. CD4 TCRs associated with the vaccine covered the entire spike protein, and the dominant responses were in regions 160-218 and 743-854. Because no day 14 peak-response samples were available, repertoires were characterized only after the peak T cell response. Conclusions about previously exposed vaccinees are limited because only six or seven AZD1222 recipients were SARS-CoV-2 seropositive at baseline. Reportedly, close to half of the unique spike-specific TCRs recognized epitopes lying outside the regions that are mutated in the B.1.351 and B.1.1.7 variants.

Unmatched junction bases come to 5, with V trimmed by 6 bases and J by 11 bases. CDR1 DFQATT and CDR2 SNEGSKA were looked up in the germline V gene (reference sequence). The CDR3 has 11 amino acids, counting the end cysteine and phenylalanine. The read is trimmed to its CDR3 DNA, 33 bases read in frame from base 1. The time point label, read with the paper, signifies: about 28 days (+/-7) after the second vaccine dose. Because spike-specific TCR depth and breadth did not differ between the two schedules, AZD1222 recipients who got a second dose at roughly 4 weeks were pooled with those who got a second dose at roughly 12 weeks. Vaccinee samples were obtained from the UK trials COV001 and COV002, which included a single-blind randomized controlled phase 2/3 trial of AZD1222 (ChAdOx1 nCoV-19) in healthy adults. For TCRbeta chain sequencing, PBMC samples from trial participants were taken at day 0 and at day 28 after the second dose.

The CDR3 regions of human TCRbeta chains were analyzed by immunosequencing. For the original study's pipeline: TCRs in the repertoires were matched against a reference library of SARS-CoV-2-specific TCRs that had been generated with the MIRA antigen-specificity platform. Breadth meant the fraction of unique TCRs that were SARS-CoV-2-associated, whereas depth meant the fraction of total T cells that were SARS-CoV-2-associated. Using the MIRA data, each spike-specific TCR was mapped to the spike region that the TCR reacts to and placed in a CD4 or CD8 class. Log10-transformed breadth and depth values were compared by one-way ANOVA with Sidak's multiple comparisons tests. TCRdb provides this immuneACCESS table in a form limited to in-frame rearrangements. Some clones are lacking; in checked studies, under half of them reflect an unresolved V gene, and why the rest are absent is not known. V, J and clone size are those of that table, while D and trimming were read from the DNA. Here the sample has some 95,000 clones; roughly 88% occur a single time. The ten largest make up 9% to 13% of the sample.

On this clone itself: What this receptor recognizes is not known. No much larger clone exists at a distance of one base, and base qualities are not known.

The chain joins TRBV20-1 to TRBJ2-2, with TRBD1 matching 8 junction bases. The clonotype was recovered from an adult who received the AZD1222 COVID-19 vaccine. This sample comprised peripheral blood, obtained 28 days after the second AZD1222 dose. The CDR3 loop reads CSAWTGPELFF. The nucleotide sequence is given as TGCAGTGCGTGGACAGGGCCTGAGCTGTTTTTT.